These 14 T cell receptor beta chains came from one sample sequenced in a study of T cells in Graves' hyperthyroidism and ophthalmopathy. Researchers took RNA transcripts and amplified the TCR beta CDR3 regions from them. HTBI primers drove first-round RT-PCR of the TCR CDR3. Each CDR3 protein is one row after TCRdb ran MiXCR on the multiplex PCR reads. In the table there are about 680,000 distinct CDR3 sequences, roughly a third of which are singletons. Specimen: blood. These receptors originate from a woman aged 40 to 49 with Graves' hyperthyroidism.

This clonotype was detected a few times. This chain connects TRBV5-5 to TRBJ1-1; D not resolved. The CDR3 is 14 residues long. CDR1 is SGHKS and CDR2 is YYEKEE in the germline V gene (reference sequence). The germline V and J ends were trimmed by 2 bases and 2 bases, with 10 bases remaining between them. The CDR3: CASSFLALNTEAFF. CDR3 sequence (DNA): TGTGCCAGCAGCTTTTTGGCCCTCAACACTGAAGCTTTCTTT.

This clonotype was seen at least ten times. The chain uses TRBV7-2 and TRBJ2-7; possibly TRBD1 for D (6 bases). Trimming removed 1 base at V and 2 bases at J, with 18 bases between. Germline CDR1 and CDR2: SGHTA and FQGNSA. This CDR3 is built from 17 residues. DNA of the CDR3: TGTGCCAGCAGCTTAGTACCAACCCGACAGGCAACCTACGAGCAGTACTTC. It specifies CASSLVPTRQATYEQYF.

This rearrangement joins TRBV7-2 to TRBJ1-4, with D uncertain. Germline CDR1 is SGHTA and CDR2 is FQGNSA. The CDR3 covers 17 residues. Trimming removed 2 bases at V and 1 base at J, with 14 bases between. The CDR3 sequence is CASSLSPVRLTNEKLFF. The CDR3 DNA follows: TGTGCCAGCAGCTTAAGCCCCGTCCGGTTAACTAATGAAAAACTGTTTTTT.

This clonotype was detected only a few times. This chain links TRBV6-6 with TRBJ2-5, with D possibly being TRBD1 (5 bases). Deletions cut 5 bases from V and 5 bases from J, with 21 bases between. The CDR3 is 16 residues long. The germline gives CDR1 MNHNY, CDR2 SVGAGI (reference sequence). In DNA, the CDR3 is TGTGCCAGCAGTCCCAACCTGGCAGGGCCGAGGGAGACCCAGTACTTC. Translated: CASSPNLAGPRETQYF.

This clonotype was counted at least ten times. CDR3 DNA: TGCAGCGTTGAAGAGGGTGAAAAACTGTTTTTT. This encodes CSVEEGEKLFF. This chain joins TRBV29-1 and TRBJ1-4, with D hard to call. Trimming shortened V by 0 bases and J by 7 bases, and 3 bases separated the two germline ends. The CDR3 has 11 residues. Germline CDR1 reads SQVTM; CDR2 reads ANQGSEA.

This clonotype was recorded many times. This sequence joins TRBV29-1 and TRBJ2-7; maybe TRBD1 (7 bases). The CDR3 extends over 16 amino acids. The germline gives CDR1 SQVTM, CDR2 ANQGSEA. Deletions cut 2 bases from V and 0 bases from J, with 17 bases between. CDR3 nucleotide sequence: TGCAGCGTTGAATTTGGCGCAGGGGGGACCTCCTACGAGCAGTACTTC. This translates into CSVEFGAGGTSYEQYF.

The rearrangement joins TRBV10-3 to TRBJ2-7, with TRBD1 matching over 9 bases. This CDR3 comprises 17 residues. The V segment lost 2 bases and the J segment 2 bases; nucleotides outside the gene matches: 10. CDR1 ENHRY and CDR2 SYGVKD come from the germline V gene. The CDR3 region has the DNA TGTGCCATCAGTGAGAAAGTGGACAGGGGTGCTCCCTACGAGCAGTACTTC. Translating gives CAISEKVDRGAPYEQYF.

This clonotype appeared a few times. This chain links TRBV6-6 with TRBJ1-3; 11 nucleotides align to TRBD1. The CDR3 is made up of 17 amino acids. Trimming cost V 5 bases and J 0 bases; bases outside gene matches: 6. Per germline, CDR1 MNHNY and CDR2 SVGAGI (reference sequence). DNA of the CDR3: TGTGCCAGCAGTCCATTGGGACAGGGGGTCTCTGGAAACACCATATATTTT. It specifies CASSPLGQGVSGNTIYF.

In this sample, this clonotype turned up many times. V and J are TRBV10-3 and TRBJ2-7, with D perhaps TRBD1 (6 bases). Trimming removed 3 bases from V and 5 bases from J, with 17 bases in between. Germline loops: CDR1 ENHRY, CDR2 SYGVKD. The CDR3 covers 15 residues. The CDR3 region is CAISDPGTPGDEQYF. CDR3 in DNA: TGTGCCATCAGTGACCCCGGGACGCCAGGGGACGAGCAGTACTTC.

This clonotype was counted at least ten times. CDR3 bases: TGTGCCAGCAGCACTTGGGGTTCGAACACTGAAGCTTTCTTT. Translation gives CASSTWGSNTEAFF. V is TRBV9 and J is TRBJ1-1; D not certain. CDR1 and CDR2 (germline): SGDLS, YYNGEE. V was shortened by 4 bases and J by 1 base, with 11 bases between the two germline ends. The length of the CDR3 is 14 residues.

This clonotype was seen ten or more times. The chain recombines TRBV9 with TRBJ2-7; perhaps TRBD1 as D (6 bases). CDR1 is SGDLS, CDR2 YYNGEE, per germline. This CDR3 has 12 amino acids. V was cut by 3 bases and J by 7 bases, with 11 bases left in between. The CDR3: CASSATGTEQYF. CDR3 sequence (DNA): TGTGCCAGCAGCGCGACAGGTACGGAGCAGTACTTC.

This clonotype was counted ten times or more. The rearrangement joins TRBV2 to TRBJ1-2, with 9 bases lining up with TRBD1. CDR1 is SNHLY, CDR2 FYNNEI, per germline. The ends lost 6 bases at V and 6 bases at J; junction bases unmatched: 5. The CDR3 covers 13 residues. CDR3 protein: CASSPGQGHGYTF. CDR3 nucleotide sequence: TGTGCCAGCAGCCCGGGACAGGGTCATGGCTACACCTTC.

Of note for this clonotype: This may be a read error: a much more frequent sequence differs by one nucleotide. This rearrangement joins TRBV7-8 to TRBJ2-7, with D perhaps TRBD2 (5 bases). Per germline, CDR1 SGHVS and CDR2 FQNEAQ. The CDR3 length is 14 residues. The CDR3, as DNA: TGTGCCAGCAGCTTAGGGGAGTTATCCTGCGAGCAGTACTTC. Translating it yields CASSLGELSCEQYF.

This chain uses TRBV20-1 with TRBJ2-2; D gene uncertain. V lost 4 bases to trimming and J lost 6 bases, with 9 bases between them. Germline lookup yields CDR1 DFQATT and CDR2 SNEGSKA (reference sequence). This CDR3 contains 12 residues. CDR3 sequence (DNA): TGCAGTGCTACCCGAGAAGCCGGGGAGCTGTTTTTT. Translation: CSATREAGELFF.